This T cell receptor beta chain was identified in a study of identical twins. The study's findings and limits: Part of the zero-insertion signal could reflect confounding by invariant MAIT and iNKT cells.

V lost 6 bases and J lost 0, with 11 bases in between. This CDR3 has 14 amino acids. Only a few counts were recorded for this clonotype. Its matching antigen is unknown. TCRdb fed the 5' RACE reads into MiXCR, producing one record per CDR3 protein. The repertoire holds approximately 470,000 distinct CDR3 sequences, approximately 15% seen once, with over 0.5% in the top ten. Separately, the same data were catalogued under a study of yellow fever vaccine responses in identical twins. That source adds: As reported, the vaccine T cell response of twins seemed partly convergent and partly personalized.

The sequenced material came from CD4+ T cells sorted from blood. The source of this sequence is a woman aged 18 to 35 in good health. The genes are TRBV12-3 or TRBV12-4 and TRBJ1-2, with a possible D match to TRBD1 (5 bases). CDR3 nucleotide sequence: TGTGCCAGCAGCCACCGGGGCCCTAACTATGGCTACACCTTC. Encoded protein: CASSHRGPNYGYTF.